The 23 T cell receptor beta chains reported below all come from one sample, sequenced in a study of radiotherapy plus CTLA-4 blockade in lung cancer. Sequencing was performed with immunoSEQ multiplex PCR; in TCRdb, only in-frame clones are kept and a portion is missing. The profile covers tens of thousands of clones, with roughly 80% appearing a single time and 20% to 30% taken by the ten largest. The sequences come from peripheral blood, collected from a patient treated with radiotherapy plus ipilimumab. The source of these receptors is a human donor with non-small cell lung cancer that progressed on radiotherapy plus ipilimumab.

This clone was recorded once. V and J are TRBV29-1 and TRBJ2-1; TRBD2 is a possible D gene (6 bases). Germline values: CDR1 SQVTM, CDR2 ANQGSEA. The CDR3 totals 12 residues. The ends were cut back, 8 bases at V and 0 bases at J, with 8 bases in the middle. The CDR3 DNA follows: TGCAGCTCCGGGGGCTCCTACAATGAGCAGTTCTTC. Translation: CSSGGSYNEQFF.

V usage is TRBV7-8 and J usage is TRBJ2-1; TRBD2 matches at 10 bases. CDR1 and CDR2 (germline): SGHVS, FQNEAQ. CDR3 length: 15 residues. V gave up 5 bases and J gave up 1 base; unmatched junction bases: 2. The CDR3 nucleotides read TGTGCCAGCAGCGCTAGCGGGAGTTCCTACAATGAGCAGTTCTTC. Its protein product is CASSASGSSYNEQFF.

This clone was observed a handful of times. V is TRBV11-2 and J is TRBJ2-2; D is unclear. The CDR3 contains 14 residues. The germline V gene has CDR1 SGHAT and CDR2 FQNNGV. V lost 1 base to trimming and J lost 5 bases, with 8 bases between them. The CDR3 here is CASSLVRGTGELFF. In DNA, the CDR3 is TGTGCCAGCAGCTTAGTTCGCGGTACCGGGGAGCTGTTTTTT.

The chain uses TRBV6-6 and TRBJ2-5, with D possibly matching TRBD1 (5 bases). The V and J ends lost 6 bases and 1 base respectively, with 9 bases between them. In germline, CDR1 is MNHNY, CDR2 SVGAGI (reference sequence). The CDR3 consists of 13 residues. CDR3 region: CASRDSSQETQYF. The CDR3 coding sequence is TGTGCCAGCAGAGACAGTTCCCAAGAGACCCAGTACTTC.

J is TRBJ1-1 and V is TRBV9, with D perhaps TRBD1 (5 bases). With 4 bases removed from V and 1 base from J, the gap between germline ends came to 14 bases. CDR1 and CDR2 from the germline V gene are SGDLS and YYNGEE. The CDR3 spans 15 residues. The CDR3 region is CASSLRGGENTEAFF. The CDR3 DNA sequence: TGTGCCAGCAGCTTGAGGGGTGGGGAGAACACTGAAGCTTTCTTT. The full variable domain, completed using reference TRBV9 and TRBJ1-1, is DSGVTQTPKHLITATGQRVTLRCSPRSGDLSVYWYQQSLDQGLQFLIQYYNGEERAKGNILERFSAQQFPDLHSELNLSSLELGDSALYFCASSLRGGENTEAFFGQGTRLTVV.

The chain's CDR3 is CASSVTTGFGGETQYF. CDR3 coding DNA: TGTGCCAGCAGCGTTACTACAGGGTTCGGTGGGGAGACCCAGTACTTC. This chain links TRBV7-9 with TRBJ2-5; tentative D call: TRBD1 (6 bases). This CDR3 region has 16 residues. Trimming left V 5 bases short and J 5 bases short, with 21 bases between. The V gene's germline CDR1 is SEHNR and CDR2 FQNEAQ (reference sequence).

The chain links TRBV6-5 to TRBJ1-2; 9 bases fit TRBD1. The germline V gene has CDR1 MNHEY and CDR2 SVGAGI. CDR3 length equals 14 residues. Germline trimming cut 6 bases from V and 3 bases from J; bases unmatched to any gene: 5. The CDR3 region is CASRNRGRDYGYTF. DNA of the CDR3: TGTGCCAGCAGAAACAGGGGGCGCGACTATGGCTACACCTTC.

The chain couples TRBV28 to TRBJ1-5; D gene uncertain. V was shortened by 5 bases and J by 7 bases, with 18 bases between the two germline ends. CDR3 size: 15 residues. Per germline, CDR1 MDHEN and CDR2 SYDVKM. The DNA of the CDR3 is TGTGCCAGCAGTCTCCCTCTGCGGACCCACCAGCCCCAGCATTTT. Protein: CASSLPLRTHQPQHF.

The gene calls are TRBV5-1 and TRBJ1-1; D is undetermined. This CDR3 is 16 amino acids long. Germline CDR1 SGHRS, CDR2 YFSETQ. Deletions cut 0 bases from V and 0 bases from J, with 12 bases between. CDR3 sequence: CASSLARNTMNTEAFF. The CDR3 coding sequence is TGCGCCAGCAGCTTGGCCAGAAATACCATGAACACTGAAGCTTTCTTT.

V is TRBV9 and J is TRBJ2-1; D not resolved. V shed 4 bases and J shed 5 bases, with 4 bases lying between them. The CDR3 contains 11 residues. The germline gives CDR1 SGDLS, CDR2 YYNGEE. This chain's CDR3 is CASSPNNEQFF. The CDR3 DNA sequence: TGTGCCAGCAGCCCCAACAATGAGCAGTTCTTC.

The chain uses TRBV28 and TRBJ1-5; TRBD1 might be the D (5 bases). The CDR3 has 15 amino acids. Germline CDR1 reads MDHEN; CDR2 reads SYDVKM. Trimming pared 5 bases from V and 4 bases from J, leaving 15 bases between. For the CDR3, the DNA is TGTGCCAGCAGTCCTACAAGGGGTAGGAATCAGCCCCAGCATTTT. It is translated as CASSPTRGRNQPQHF. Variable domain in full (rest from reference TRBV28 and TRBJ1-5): DVKVTQSSRYLVKRTGEKVFLECVQDMDHENMFWYRQDPGLGLRLIYFSYDVKMKEKGDIPEGYSVSREKKERFSLILESASTNQTSMYLCASSPTRGRNQPQHFGDGTRLSIL.

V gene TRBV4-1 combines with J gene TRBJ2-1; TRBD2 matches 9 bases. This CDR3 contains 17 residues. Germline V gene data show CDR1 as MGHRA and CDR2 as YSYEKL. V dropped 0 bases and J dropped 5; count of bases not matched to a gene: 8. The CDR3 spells CASSQDFSGSLDNEQFF. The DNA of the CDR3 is TGCGCCAGCAGCCAAGACTTTAGCGGGAGCTTGGACAATGAGCAGTTCTTC.

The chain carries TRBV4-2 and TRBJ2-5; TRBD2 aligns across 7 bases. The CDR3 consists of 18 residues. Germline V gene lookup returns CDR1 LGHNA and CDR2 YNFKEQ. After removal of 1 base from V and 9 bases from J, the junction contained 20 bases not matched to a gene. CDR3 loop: CASSQAAGSTSPEGAQYF. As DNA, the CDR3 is TGTGCCAGCAGCCAAGCGGCCGGGTCGACTAGCCCGGAAGGGGCCCAGTACTTC.

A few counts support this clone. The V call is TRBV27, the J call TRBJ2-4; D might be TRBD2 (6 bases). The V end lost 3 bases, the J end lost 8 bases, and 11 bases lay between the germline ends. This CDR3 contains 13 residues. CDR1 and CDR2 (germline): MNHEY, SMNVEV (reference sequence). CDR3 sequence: CASSLTRTDIQYF. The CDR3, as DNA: TGTGCCAGCAGTTTGACTAGAACAGACATTCAGTACTTC.

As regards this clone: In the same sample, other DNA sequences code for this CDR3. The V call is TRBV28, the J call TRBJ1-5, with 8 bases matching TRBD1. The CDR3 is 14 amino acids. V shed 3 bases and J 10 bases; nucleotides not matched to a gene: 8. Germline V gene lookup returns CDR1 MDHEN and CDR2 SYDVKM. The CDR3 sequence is CASSFRQGTQPQHF. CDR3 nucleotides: TGTGCCAGCAGTTTCCGACAGGGGACTCAACCCCAGCATTTT.

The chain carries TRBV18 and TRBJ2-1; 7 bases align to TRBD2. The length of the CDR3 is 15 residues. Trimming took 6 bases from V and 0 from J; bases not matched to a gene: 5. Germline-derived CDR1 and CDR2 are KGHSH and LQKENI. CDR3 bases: TGTGCCAGCTCCTCCGGGACTAACTCCTACAATGAGCAGTTCTTC. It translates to CASSSGTNSYNEQFF.

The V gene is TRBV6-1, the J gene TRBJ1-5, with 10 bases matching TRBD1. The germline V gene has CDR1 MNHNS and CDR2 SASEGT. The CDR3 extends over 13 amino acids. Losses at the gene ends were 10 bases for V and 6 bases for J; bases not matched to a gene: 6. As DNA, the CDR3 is TGTGCCACCGGGGACAGGGGTTCTCAGCCCCAGCATTTT. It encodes CATGDRGSQPQHF.

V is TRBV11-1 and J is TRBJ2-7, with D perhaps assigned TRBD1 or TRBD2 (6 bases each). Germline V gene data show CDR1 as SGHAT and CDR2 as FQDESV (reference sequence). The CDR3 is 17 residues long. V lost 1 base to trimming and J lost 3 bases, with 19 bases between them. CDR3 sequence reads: CASSLEGGLGGYYEQYF. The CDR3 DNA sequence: TGTGCCAGCAGCTTAGAGGGGGGTTTGGGCGGGTACTACGAGCAGTACTTC.

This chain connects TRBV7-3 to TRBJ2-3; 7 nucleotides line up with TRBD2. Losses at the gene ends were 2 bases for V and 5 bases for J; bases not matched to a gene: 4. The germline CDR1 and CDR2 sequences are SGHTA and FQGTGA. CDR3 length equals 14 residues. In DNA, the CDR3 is TGTGCCAGCAGCTTACGCGGGAGTGGAGATACGCAGTATTTT. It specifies CASSLRGSGDTQYF.

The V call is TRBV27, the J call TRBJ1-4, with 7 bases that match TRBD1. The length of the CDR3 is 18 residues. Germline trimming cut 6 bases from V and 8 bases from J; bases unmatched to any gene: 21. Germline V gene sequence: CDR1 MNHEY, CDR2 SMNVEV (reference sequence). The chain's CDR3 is CASSRHITGDGRGEKLFF. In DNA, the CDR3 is TGTGCCAGCAGCCGACACATCACAGGGGATGGGCGTGGCGAAAAACTGTTTTTT.

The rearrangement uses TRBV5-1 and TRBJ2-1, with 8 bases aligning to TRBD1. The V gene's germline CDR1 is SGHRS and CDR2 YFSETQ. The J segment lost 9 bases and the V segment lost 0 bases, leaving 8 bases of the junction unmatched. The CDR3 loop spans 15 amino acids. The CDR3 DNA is TGCGCCAGCAGCTTGGCCGGTCAGGGGGCCGGTGAGCAGTTCTTC. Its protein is CASSLAGQGAGEQFF.

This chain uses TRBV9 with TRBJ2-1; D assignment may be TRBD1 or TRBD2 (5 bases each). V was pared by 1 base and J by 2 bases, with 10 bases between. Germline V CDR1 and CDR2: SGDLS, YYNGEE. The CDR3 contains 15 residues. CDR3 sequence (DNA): TGTGCCAGCAGCGTAACGGGGCAGACCTACAATGAGCAGTTCTTC. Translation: CASSVTGQTYNEQFF.

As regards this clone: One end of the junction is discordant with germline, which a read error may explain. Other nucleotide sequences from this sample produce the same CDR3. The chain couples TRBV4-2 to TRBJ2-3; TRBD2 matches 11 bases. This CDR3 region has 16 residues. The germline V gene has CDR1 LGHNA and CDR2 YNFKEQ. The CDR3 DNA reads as TGTGCCAGTAGCCTAGGGACTAGCGGCAGCACAGATACGCAGTATTTT. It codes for CASSLGTSGSTDTQYF.